Below are 12 T cell receptor beta chains sequenced from a single sample in a study of response to subunit inactivated influenza vaccine. TCRdb processed the RT-PCR reads anew with MiXCR; each CDR3 protein has one entry. Of 530,000 or so distinct CDR3 sequences in the sample, approximately 14% were seen once. The sample consisted of PBMCs from blood, taken roughly 12 days after vaccination. The receptors were gathered from a man aged 45-65 years who received an inactivated influenza vaccine.

This clonotype was found a few times. The chain uses TRBV5-8 and TRBJ1-2; D may be TRBD1 (6 bases). The CDR3 loop spans 13 amino acids. V was shortened by 1 base and J by 4 bases, with 8 bases between the two germline ends. Germline V gives CDR1 SGHTS, CDR2 YDEGEE. Written as DNA, the CDR3 is TGTGCCAGCAGCTTGCAGACAGGCTATGGCTACACCTTC. This gives the protein CASSLQTGYGYTF.

This clonotype was picked up a small number of times. The chain combines TRBV6-2 or TRBV6-3 with TRBJ1-5; D possibly corresponds to TRBD1 (5 bases). CDR1 MNHEY and CDR2 SVGEGT come from the germline V gene. This CDR3 comprises 15 residues. V lost 6 bases and J 1 base, leaving 13 bases between the germline ends. CDR3: CASSAAGGSNQPQHF. The CDR3 DNA reads TGTGCCAGCAGCGCCGCCGGGGGAAGCAATCAGCCCCAGCATTTT.

The chain combines TRBV28 with TRBJ2-4; D may be TRBD1 (7 bases). Trimming cost V 7 bases and J 1 base, with 14 bases left between them. CDR3 length equals 15 residues. CDR1 is MDHEN, CDR2 SYDVKM, per germline. The CDR3 reads CASKPPGGAKNIQYF. The CDR3, as DNA: TGTGCCAGCAAACCTCCAGGGGGGGCCAAAAACATTCAGTACTTC.

This clonotype was counted only a few times. This chain uses TRBV20-1 with TRBJ1-1; D not certain. Trimming pared 0 bases from V and 8 bases from J, leaving 10 bases between. From germline, CDR1 is DFQATT and CDR2 SNEGSKA (reference sequence). The CDR3 runs 12 residues. This chain's CDR3 is CSAREIHTEAFF. DNA for the CDR3: TGCAGTGCTAGAGAAATTCATACCGAAGCTTTCTTT.

This clonotype has ten or more counts. The gene calls are TRBV5-6 and TRBJ2-5, with D unclear. V was shortened by 3 bases and J by 4 bases, with 10 bases between the two germline ends. CDR3 length equals 13 residues. Germline V CDR1 and CDR2: SGHDT, YYEEEE. The CDR3: CASSSGPGETQYF. In DNA, the CDR3 is TGTGCCAGCAGCTCCGGGCCTGGAGAGACCCAGTACTTC.

There are a few counts of this clonotype. The CDR3 sequence: CASSLGVGTGEDTQYF. DNA of the CDR3: TGTGCCAGCAGCTTAGGGGTGGGTACAGGGGAAGATACGCAGTATTTT. This sequence joins TRBV7-2 and TRBJ2-3, with 7 bases fitting TRBD1. V was pared by 1 base and J by 5 bases, with 9 bases of the junction left unmatched. This CDR3 region has 16 residues. Germline CDR1 reads SGHTA; CDR2 reads FQGNSA.

The CDR3 region is CASSYSSGGYEQYF. The CDR3 DNA sequence: TGTGCCAGCAGTTACTCCAGCGGGGGGTACGAGCAGTACTTC. The chain is built from TRBV6-2 or TRBV6-3 and TRBJ2-7, with TRBD2 identical over 9 bases. J was trimmed by 4 bases and V by 0 bases; bases with no gene match: 1. The CDR3 totals 14 residues. CDR1 is MNHEY, CDR2 SVGEGT, per germline.

This clonotype was picked up a small number of times. The chain has TRBV7-2 and TRBJ1-2; tentative D call: TRBD1 (5 bases). Trimming stripped 3 bases from V and 3 bases from J, with 11 bases between. The CDR3 runs to 14 residues. The germline gives CDR1 SGHTA, CDR2 FQGNSA. CDR3 amino acids: CASSLALTDYGYTF. The DNA for the CDR3 is TGTGCCAGCAGCTTGGCTTTGACAGACTATGGCTACACCTTC. The complete variable domain, with remaining parts taken from reference TRBV7-2 and TRBJ1-2, reads GAGVSQSPSNKVTEKGKDVELRCDPISGHTALYWYRQSLGQGLEFLIYFQGNSAPDKSGLPSDRFSAERTGGSVSTLTIQRTQQEDSAVYLCASSLALTDYGYTFGSGTRLTVV.

This clonotype was detected only a few times. The V call is TRBV4-2, the J call TRBJ2-3, with 8 nucleotides matching TRBD1. The J segment lost 3 bases and the V segment lost 1 base, leaving 6 bases of the junction unmatched. CDR3 length: 16 amino acids. Looked up from germline, CDR1 is LGHNA and CDR2 is YNFKEQ. The CDR3 spells CASSQGAGGSTDTQYF. CDR3 in DNA: TGTGCCAGCAGCCAAGGCGCAGGGGGCTCAACAGATACGCAGTATTTT.

This clonotype was counted between two and nine times. Here the CDR3 reads CSANRVHTYNEQFF. CDR3 nucleotides: TGCAGTGCAAACCGGGTTCACACCTACAATGAGCAGTTCTTC. This rearrangement joins TRBV20-1 to TRBJ2-1; D uncertain. The CDR3 has 14 residues. Trimming cost V 6 bases and J 2 bases, with 14 bases left between them. CDR1 is DFQATT, CDR2 SNEGSKA, per germline (reference sequence).

The rearrangement links TRBV10-3 to TRBJ2-2; perhaps TRBD2 as D (5 bases). Per the germline V gene, CDR1 is ENHRY and CDR2 is SYGVKD. The V gene lost 0 bases and the J gene lost 7 bases, with 9 bases spanning the gap. The CDR3 totals 14 residues. The CDR3 bases are TGTGCCATCAGTGAGTCGACGGGGAGCGGGGAGCTGTTTTTT. Translated: CAISESTGSGELFF.

This clonotype has at least ten counts. The chain carries TRBV4-3 and TRBJ2-3; D unclear. This CDR3 region has 15 residues. The V and J ends lost 2 bases and 5 bases respectively, with 14 bases between them. The germline gives CDR1 LGHNA, CDR2 YSLEER. Here the CDR3 DNA reads TGCGCCAGCAGCCAAACGGTAGTAGCACAAGATACGCAGTATTTT. This gives the protein CASSQTVVAQDTQYF.